The next 9 T cell receptor beta chains were all read from a single sample in a study of T cells in Graves' hyperthyroidism and ophthalmopathy. TCR beta CDR3 region amplification was performed from RNA transcripts. Primed by the HTBI set, a first-round RT-PCR was run on the TCR CDR3. TCRdb ran MiXCR on the multiplex PCR reads and lists one entry per CDR3 protein. Of under 350,000 distinct CDR3 sequences listed, 12% to 15% are singletons. The sequenced material came from blood. These receptors originate from a middle-aged woman with Graves' ophthalmopathy.

In its sample, this clonotype was seen many times. The chain joins TRBV19 to TRBJ2-7; D is unclear. In germline, CDR1 is LNHDA, CDR2 SQIVND (reference sequence). This CDR3 spans 13 amino acids. Trimming removed 2 bases at V and 3 bases at J, with 8 bases between. The CDR3: CASSITTLYEQYF. CDR3 nucleotide sequence: TGTGCCAGTAGTATAACTACCCTCTACGAGCAGTACTTC.

This clonotype was detected ten times or more. This chain links TRBV27 with TRBJ2-5; TRBD2 matches at 13 bases. The length of the CDR3 is 16 residues. V was clipped by 8 bases and J by 2 bases; unmatched bases: 8. CDR1 is MNHEY and CDR2 is SMNVEV in the germline V gene (reference sequence). The CDR3 coding sequence is TGTGCCAGCGCACAGCCGGGACTAGCGGGGCAAGAGACCCAGTACTTC. Protein: CASAQPGLAGQETQYF.

This clonotype was seen at least ten times. V is TRBV10-3 and J is TRBJ2-3, with TRBD2 matching 11 bases. Germline CDR1 and CDR2: ENHRY and SYGVKD. The CDR3 has 15 residues. The ends lost 6 bases at V and 5 bases at J; junction bases unmatched: 7. In DNA form, the CDR3 reads TGTGCCATCAGCCAACTAGCGGGAGCAGGAGATACGCAGTATTTT. Translation: CAISQLAGAGDTQYF.

This clonotype came up many times. The chain has TRBV6-1 and TRBJ2-7; 10 bases line up with TRBD2. Germline CDR1 is MNHNS and CDR2 is SASEGT. The CDR3 runs 15 residues. Trimming removed 6 bases from V and 0 bases from J; junction bases left unmatched: 5. For the CDR3, the DNA is TGTGCCAGCAGACTAGCGGGACCGGGCTCCTACGAGCAGTACTTC. It yields the protein CASRLAGPGSYEQYF.

In its sample, this clonotype was seen many times. The chain carries TRBV5-1 and TRBJ1-5; D is uncertain. The germline V gene encodes CDR1 SGHRS and CDR2 YFSETQ. This CDR3 is built from 15 residues. Trimming removed 0 bases from V and 3 bases from J, with 10 bases in between. The DNA of the CDR3 is TGCGCCAGCAGCTTGGAAGGAAAGAACAATCAGCCCCAGCATTTT. Translation gives CASSLEGKNNQPQHF.

The table lists this clonotype with a few counts. This chain links TRBV6-1 with TRBJ2-7; weak D call: TRBD1 (6 bases). The germline V and J ends were trimmed by 7 bases and 4 bases, with 17 bases remaining between them. The germline V gene encodes CDR1 MNHNS and CDR2 SASEGT. CDR3 length: 14 amino acids. CDR3 sequence reads: CASNIRDNRYEQYF. The CDR3 nucleotides read TGTGCCAGCAATATCCGGGACAACCGTTACGAGCAGTACTTC.

Many counts were recorded for this clonotype. V and J are TRBV19 and TRBJ2-7; 9 nucleotides match TRBD1. J gave up 6 bases and V 5 bases, and 14 bases lay outside the gene matches. This CDR3 comprises 16 residues. Germline CDR1 and CDR2: LNHDA and SQIVND (reference sequence). This chain's CDR3 is CASSSQLGTGLVEQYF. Written as DNA, the CDR3 is TGTGCCAGTAGTTCCCAGTTGGGGACAGGGCTCGTCGAGCAGTACTTC. The whole variable domain, filled in from reference TRBV19 and TRBJ2-7, reads DGGITQSPKYLFRKEGQNVTLSCEQNLNHDAMYWYRQDPGQGLRLIYYSQIVNDFQKGDIAEGYSVSREKKESFPLTVTSAQKNPTAFYLCASSSQLGTGLVEQYFGPGTRLTVT.

In its sample, this clonotype was seen many times. This sequence joins TRBV12-3 or TRBV12-4 and TRBJ1-2; D is perhaps TRBD1 (6 bases). V gave up 1 base and J gave up 4 bases, with 13 bases separating them. This CDR3 is built from 15 residues. The CDR3 loop is CASSLGGGQIYGYTF. As DNA, the CDR3 is TGTGCCAGCAGTTTAGGGGGCGGACAGATCTATGGCTACACCTTC.

This chain connects TRBV29-1 to TRBJ2-1, with 7 bases fitting TRBD2. Trimming took 0 bases from V and 0 from J; bases not matched to a gene: 8. Germline CDR1 reads SQVTM; CDR2 reads ANQGSEA. The CDR3 sequence is 17 residues long. For the CDR3, the DNA is TGCAGCGTTGAAGAGTATTGGCGGGGGAGCTCCTACAATGAGCAGTTCTTC. This gives the protein CSVEEYWRGSSYNEQFF.